The clone carrying this T cell receptor beta chain was picked up a small number of times. The target antigen is unknown. This specimen comes from a study of T cells in localized non-small cell lung cancer. Study-level results: Higher adjacent-lung clonality was associated with shorter survival. Of the top 100 tumor clones, median roughly 53 were in adjacent lung, over 25 among its top 100. Sequencing, confined to only one tumor region, leaves heterogeneity possible. The highest T cell clonality was in uninvolved adjacent lung, above tumor.

The CDR3 is made up of 14 amino acids. Germline values: CDR1 SGHTA, CDR2 FQGNSA. V lost 3 bases and J lost 6, with 14 bases in between. The method was immunoSEQ multiplex PCR; TCRdb's version includes in-frame clones alone and lacks a portion of them. The table lists some 38,000 clones, 80% to 90% of them singletons, with about 5.4% in the top ten. This sequence joins TRBV7-2 and TRBJ1-1; D remains ambiguous. The TCR comes from a male donor at least 60 years old with stage II lung adenocarcinoma. Sequencing used peripheral blood mononuclear cells, obtained before any cancer treatment. The CDR3 nucleotides are TGTGCCAGCAGCTTGCGCAGGCAGATCCCTGAAGCTTTCTTT. It specifies CASSLRRQIPEAFF.